This T cell receptor beta chain originates from a study of immunodeficiency (dated by TCRdb to about 2019). In terms of the full investigation: The repertoires were analyzed to search for VDJ recombination defects and oligoclonality.

CD3+CD8+ T cells were sorted from fresh PBMCs before TCR sequencing. A word on this clone: Which antigen it targets is not known. No quality values exist for individual bases; no much larger clone is one base distant.

The CDR3 contains 15 residues, cysteine and phenylalanine counted. Only the CDR3 DNA is retained, 45 bases long and in frame from the first base. The V end loses 4 bases and the J end loses 3 bases, and a stretch of 12 bases separates them. For CDR1 and CDR2, the germline V gene lists MGHDK and SYGVNS. Genomic DNA was extracted with the QIAamp DNA Blood Mini Kit and sent for immunoSEQ repertoire analysis. Multiplex PCR was used to amplify CDR3 regions from a standard amount of genomic DNA template. PCR products were sequenced on an Illumina platform. The paper's processing steps were these. Alignment of sequences was done against a reference, and the V, D and J gene definitions came from IMGT. Closely related sequences were merged by a nearest-neighbor clustering algorithm so that PCR and sequencing errors were removed. V, D and J usage in productive unique and total sequences was analyzed using ImmunoSEQ Analyzer tools and R version 3.6.1. TCRdb carries this immuneACCESS record with in-frame sequences only. Its versions omit some clonotypes, under half of them owing to an unresolved V gene in the studies checked, with the rest unexplained. That table is the source of V, J and clone size, and D and trimming were worked out from the DNA. The sample records more than 1,000 clones, about 90% of which are singletons. In total, the top ten clones hold roughly 1.4% of the sample.

Broader findings and caveats from the paper: Based on top-100 and total clonotype frequencies, severe oligoclonality showed up in patient CD8+ T cells, whereas patient CD4+ T cells did not show severe oligoclonality. In entropy comparisons, n=3 (open circles) was shown for patients versus healthy controls, and a thymic development effect was only suggested as possible. Restricted TRB V-J pairing and lower productive entropy were observed in patient CD8+ T cells compared with control CD8+ T cells.

The sequence was collected from a female donor. The rearrangement combines TRBV25-1 with TRBJ1-4; tentative D gene TRBD1, with 5 bases matching. The sample taken for sequencing was CD8+ T cells from blood. The nucleotide sequence reads as follows: TGTGCCAGCAGTGGTCTCGGGACCCCTAATGAAAAACTGTTTTTT. Protein translation: CASSGLGTPNEKLFF. Supplemented by the reference TRBV25-1 and TRBJ1-4 proteins around the CDR3, the complete variable domain is EADIYQTPRYLVIGTGKKITLECSQTMGHDKMYWYQQDPGMELHLIHYSYGVNSTEKGDLSSESTVSRIRTEHFPLTLESARPSHTSQYLCASSGLGTPNEKLFFGSGTQLSVL.